Shown below are 21 T cell receptor beta chains from a single sample sequenced in a study of CXCR3-negative and CXCR3-positive naive CD8 T cells. All TRB cDNA libraries came from 5' RACE performed with UMI labels. TCRdb reprocessed the 5' RACE reads; each CDR3 protein has one entry and no DNA is given. The table for this sample gives 130,000 or so distinct CDR3 sequences. The specimen was naive CXCR3- CD8+ T cells from blood. The sample's subset: CD45RO-CCR7+CD27+CD95- naive CD8+ T cells lacking CXCR3 (TNR3-). These receptors came from a human donor in good health. Some clones in this sample may be carry-over from other donors' samples.

The chain recombines TRBV28 with TRBJ2-7; TCRdb indicates TRBD2, and absent DNA this call remains unverified. CDR3 size: 14 residues. Germline CDR1 reads MDHEN; CDR2 reads SYDVKM. The CDR3 reads CASEKRGGVYEQYF. Supplemented by reference TRBV28 and TRBJ2-7, the full variable domain reads DVKVTQSSRYLVKRTGEKVFLECVQDMDHENMFWYRQDPGLGLRLIYFSYDVKMKEKGDIPEGYSVSREKKERFSLILESASTNQTSMYLCASEKRGGVYEQYFGPGTRLTVT.

This CDR3 is CASSNGIVCTCSGANVLTF. This sequence joins TRBV21-1 and TRBJ2-6. TRBV21-1 counts as a pseudogene. The CDR3 contains 19 residues.

The rearrangement links TRBV7-8 to TRBJ1-6. This CDR3 is built from 16 residues. Germline CDR1 and CDR2: SGHVS and FQNEAQ. CDR3 loop: CASSALLGSDNSPLHF.

The rearrangement joins TRBV5-1 to TRBJ1-1. CDR1 is SGHRS, CDR2 YFSETQ, per germline. CDR3 length equals 15 residues. The CDR3 reads CASSLDSTQRTEAFF.

The rearrangement links TRBV29-1 to TRBJ2-5. The CDR3 contains 14 residues. From germline, CDR1 is SQVTM and CDR2 ANQGSEA. The CDR3 sequence: CSVDAAGSQETQYF.

The genes are TRBV20-1 and TRBJ2-1; the TCRdb D gene call, TRBD2, has no DNA to confirm it. Germline V CDR1 and CDR2: DFQATT, SNEGSKA (reference sequence). This CDR3 contains 14 residues. The CDR3 spells CSASRLAGGNEQFF.

This rearrangement joins TRBV7-9 to TRBJ1-5; the TCRdb D gene call, TRBD1, has no DNA to confirm it. Germline V gives CDR1 SEHNR, CDR2 FQNEAQ (reference sequence). The CDR3 length is 15 residues. CDR3 amino acids: CASSGDRTSNQPQHF.

V gene TRBV27 combines with J gene TRBJ2-7. Germline CDR1 reads MNHEY; CDR2 reads SMNVEV (reference sequence). CDR3 length: 13 amino acids. CDR3 in amino acids: CASSLRSHYEQYF.

The rearrangement joins TRBV28 to TRBJ2-7; with no DNA, the TCRdb D assignment of TRBD1 cannot be verified. Germline loops: CDR1 MDHEN, CDR2 SYDVKM. This CDR3 contains 17 residues. The CDR3 sequence is CASSLLGHGRSAYEQYF.

The chain couples TRBV6-2 or TRBV6-3 to TRBJ2-7; the D gene TCRdb calls, TRBD1, cannot be checked with no DNA. CDR1 is MNHEY, CDR2 SVGEGT, per germline. This CDR3 is 14 amino acids long. The CDR3: CASSLGTGVYEQYF.

V gene TRBV6-2 or TRBV6-3 combines with J gene TRBJ1-1; the D call from TCRdb, TRBD1, cannot be confirmed without DNA. Germline V CDR1 and CDR2: MNHEY, SVGEGT. CDR3 length: 18 amino acids. The CDR3 region is CASSYGATRPRGNTEAFF.

This chain uses TRBV2 with TRBJ2-1; there is no DNA to check the TCRdb D call of TRBD2. The CDR3 contains 16 residues. Germline CDR1 SNHLY, CDR2 FYNNEI. This chain's CDR3 is CASRDGTPSSYNEQLF.

V usage is TRBV27 and J usage is TRBJ2-2; with no DNA, the TCRdb D assignment of TRBD2 cannot be verified. The germline V gene encodes CDR1 MNHEY and CDR2 SMNVEV (reference sequence). The CDR3 totals 14 residues. CDR3: CASRLSDGTGELFF.

CDR3 amino acids: CATGGDYSYNEQFF. The V gene is TRBV12-3 or TRBV12-4, the J gene TRBJ2-1; as DNA is missing, the TRBD2 call by TCRdb cannot be tested. The CDR3 totals 14 residues.

This sequence joins TRBV12-3 or TRBV12-4 and TRBJ1-1. The CDR3 extends over 13 amino acids. Here the CDR3 reads CASSFTVFTEAFF.

The chain couples TRBV6-2 or TRBV6-3 to TRBJ2-7. From germline, CDR1 is MNHEY and CDR2 SVGEGT. The CDR3 sequence is 14 residues long. CDR3 sequence reads: CASSYGGPPYEQYF.

This chain links TRBV10-3 with TRBJ2-6; TCRdb calls TRBD1, which cannot be checked without DNA. This CDR3 is built from 17 residues. Per germline, CDR1 ENHRY and CDR2 SYGVKD. CDR3 amino acids: CAISTVGQLSGANVLTF.

The rearrangement joins TRBV4-3 to TRBJ2-7; the TRBD2 assignment by TCRdb is unverifiable without DNA. Germline values: CDR1 LGHNA, CDR2 YSLEER. This CDR3 spans 14 amino acids. CDR3 sequence: CASSPTAGHYEQYF.

CDR3 in amino acids: CASSGGLAGIANTGELFF. The chain joins TRBV5-1 to TRBJ2-2; TCRdb names TRBD2, which stays unverified in the absence of DNA. Germline assignment: CDR1 SGHRS and CDR2 YFSETQ. The CDR3 length is 18 residues. Together with reference TRBV5-1 and TRBJ2-2, the CDR3 gives the full variable domain: KAGVTQTPRYLIKTRGQQVTLSCSPISGHRSVSWYQQTPGQGLQFLFEYFSETQRNKGNFPGRFSGRQFSNSRSEMNVSTLELGDSALYLCASSGGLAGIANTGELFFGEGSRLTVL.

This chain uses TRBV28 with TRBJ1-1. The CDR3 covers 13 residues. Germline assignment: CDR1 MDHEN and CDR2 SYDVKM. The chain's CDR3 is CASSFGWNTEACF.

The chain links TRBV25-1 to TRBJ1-2; checking the TCRdb D call of TRBD1 is not possible without DNA. CDR1 is MGHDK and CDR2 is SYGVNS in the germline V gene. CDR3 length equals 15 residues. The CDR3 sequence: CASSEPGTENYGYTF.